Listed below are T cell receptor beta chains from one sample, sequenced in a study of blood T cell repertoires in COVID-19. TCRdb keeps only in-frame clones here, not all; method: immunoSEQ multiplex PCR. The table lists more than 200,000 clones, about 87% of them singletons. Sequenced material: peripheral blood. The receptors were sampled from a man aged 25 to 40 with COVID-19, enrolled during active disease. Each CDR3 is given with its conserved first and last residue. D genes are given only for firm matches. The size field is filled for only some rows; it gives once, few, many or a size class.

v_gene: TRBV7-6; abundance: -; len: 14; j_gene: TRBJ2-2; d_gene: TRBD1; CDR3nt: TGTGCCAGCAGCTTAAACAGGGACAGTTTCGAGCTGTTTTTT; CDR3aa: CASSLNRDSFELFF
v_gene: TRBV27; abundance: -; len: 15; j_gene: TRBJ1-2; d_gene: -; CDR3nt: TGTGCCAGCAGGCCTACGGGAGGTACCCCTTATGGCTACACCTTC; CDR3aa: CASRPTGGTPYGYTF
v_gene: TRBV5-8; abundance: -; len: 17; j_gene: TRBJ2-2; d_gene: TRBD2; CDR3nt: TGTGCCAGCAGCTTTAGGGCTAGCGGGGCCCCCCCCGGGGAGCTGTTTTTT; CDR3aa: CASSFRASGAPPGELFF
v_gene: TRBV2; abundance: few; len: 16; j_gene: TRBJ1-1; d_gene: -; CDR3nt: TGTGCCAGCTACGGGGGGCCTTTGGGTCGGAACACTGAAGCTTTCTTT; CDR3aa: CASYGGPLGRNTEAFF
v_gene: TRBV19; abundance: -; len: 15; j_gene: TRBJ2-1; d_gene: TRBD1; CDR3nt: TGTGCCAGTAGGACAGGGGACAGCTCCTACAATGAGCAGTTCTTC; CDR3aa: CASRTGDSSYNEQFF
v_gene: TRBV7-8; abundance: -; len: 15; j_gene: TRBJ2-1; d_gene: TRBD2; CDR3nt: TGTGCCAGCAGCTTGGGTAGCGGGAGAGGGAATGAGCAGTTCTTC; CDR3aa: CASSLGSGRGNEQFF
v_gene: TRBV27; abundance: -; len: 14; j_gene: TRBJ1-5; d_gene: -; CDR3nt: TGTGCCAGCAGTTCCATACATAGCAATCAGCCCCAGCATTTT; CDR3aa: CASSSIHSNQPQHF
v_gene: TRBV7-3; abundance: -; len: 14; j_gene: TRBJ2-3; d_gene: TRBD2; CDR3nt: TGTGCCAGCAGCCGCGGGGGGGCGGCAGATACGCAGTATTTT; CDR3aa: CASSRGGAADTQYF
v_gene: TRBV7-2; abundance: -; len: 15; j_gene: TRBJ1-6; d_gene: -; CDR3nt: TGTGCCAGCAGCCGTTCAGGGGTCGGAAATTCACCCCTCCACTTT; CDR3aa: CASSRSGVGNSPLHF
v_gene: TRBV20-1; abundance: -; len: 19; j_gene: TRBJ1-1; d_gene: TRBD1; CDR3nt: TGCAGTGCTAGTTCCCCCCTGACCGGGACAGGGGTCCGGAACACTGAAGCTTTCTTT; CDR3aa: CSASSPLTGTGVRNTEAFF
v_gene: TRBV30; abundance: -; len: 13; j_gene: TRBJ1-1; d_gene: -; CDR3nt: TGTGCCTGGGCTTCTACTTTGAACACTGAAGCTTTCTTT; CDR3aa: CAWASTLNTEAFF
v_gene: TRBV5-5; abundance: -; len: 17; j_gene: TRBJ1-4; d_gene: -; CDR3nt: TGTGCCAGCAGCTCCCATGTGGGGGGGAGGATTAATGAAAAACTGTTTTTT; CDR3aa: CASSSHVGGRINEKLFF
v_gene: TRBV18; abundance: -; len: 16; j_gene: TRBJ2-7; d_gene: -; CDR3nt: TGTGCCAGCTCACCTGACCCCGGGGGACAGTCGGGAGAGCAGTACTTC; CDR3aa: CASSPDPGGQSGEQYF
v_gene: TRBV27; abundance: -; len: 18; j_gene: TRBJ2-7; d_gene: TRBD2; CDR3nt: TGTGCCAGCAGTTCTCTGGGACTAGCGGGAGGCGGGCCCTACGAGCAGTACTTC; CDR3aa: CASSSLGLAGGGPYEQYF
v_gene: TRBV5-1; abundance: -; len: 16; j_gene: TRBJ2-1; d_gene: TRBD2; CDR3nt: TGCGCCAGCAGCATACAACTAGCGGGAGTAAGCAATGAGCAGTTCTTC; CDR3aa: CASSIQLAGVSNEQFF
v_gene: TRBV19; abundance: -; len: 17; j_gene: TRBJ2-5; d_gene: TRBD1; CDR3nt: TGTGCCAGTAGTATAGTCCCCCCGGACAGGGTAGAAGAGACCCAGTACTTC; CDR3aa: CASSIVPPDRVEETQYF
v_gene: TRBV29-1; abundance: -; len: 13; j_gene: TRBJ1-2; d_gene: -; CDR3nt: TGCAGCGTTGAAGGGTTCCGGAACTATGGCTACACCTTC; CDR3aa: CSVEGFRNYGYTF
v_gene: TRBV10-3; abundance: -; len: 15; j_gene: TRBJ2-1; d_gene: -; CDR3nt: TGTGCCATCAGGGGGGGAGGAGGTGAATTGGGTGAGCAGTTCTTC; CDR3aa: CAIRGGGGELGEQFF
v_gene: TRBV5-4; abundance: -; len: 14; j_gene: TRBJ2-1; d_gene: -; CDR3nt: TGTGCCAGCAGCTTGAAAACGGGAGTGCATGAGCAGTTCTTC; CDR3aa: CASSLKTGVHEQFF
v_gene: TRBV19; abundance: -; len: 14; j_gene: TRBJ1-2; d_gene: -; CDR3nt: TGTGCCAGTAGTCCTGGCAGGGGTTTCTATGGCTACACCTTC; CDR3aa: CASSPGRGFYGYTF
v_gene: TRBV2; abundance: -; len: 13; j_gene: TRBJ1-5; d_gene: -; CDR3nt: TGTGCCAGCCAGGGAGGCGGTACTCAGCCCCAGCATTTT; CDR3aa: CASQGGGTQPQHF
v_gene: TRBV4-1; abundance: -; len: 13; j_gene: TRBJ1-1; d_gene: TRBD1; CDR3nt: TGCGCCAGCAGCCACGACAGGGCCACTGAAGCTTTCTTT; CDR3aa: CASSHDRATEAFF
v_gene: TRBV30; abundance: -; len: 17; j_gene: TRBJ1-6; d_gene: -; CDR3nt: TGTGCCTGGAGTGTACCCGACAGGCCGGGGGGCAATTCACCCCTCCACTTT; CDR3aa: CAWSVPDRPGGNSPLHF
v_gene: TRBV7-2; abundance: -; len: 13; j_gene: TRBJ1-2; d_gene: -; CDR3nt: TGTGCTACAAGGGGGGGGCTGGACTATGGCTACACCTTC; CDR3aa: CATRGGLDYGYTF
v_gene: TRBV6-5; abundance: -; len: 14; j_gene: TRBJ2-7; d_gene: -; CDR3nt: TGTGCCAGCAGTTATGGCCAGTTCTCCTACGAGCAGTACTTC; CDR3aa: CASSYGQFSYEQYF
v_gene: TRBV7-9; abundance: -; len: 13; j_gene: TRBJ2-4; d_gene: TRBD2; CDR3nt: TGTGCCAGCAGCTTAGAGGGGCTAGCGGAAGAGTACTTC; CDR3aa: CASSLEGLAEEYF
v_gene: TRBV27; abundance: -; len: 14; j_gene: TRBJ2-3; d_gene: -; CDR3nt: TGTGCCAGCAGTTTAGGAGGGAAGGGAGATACGCAGTATTTT; CDR3aa: CASSLGGKGDTQYF
v_gene: TRBV10-3; abundance: -; len: 15; j_gene: TRBJ2-1; d_gene: TRBD1; CDR3nt: TGTGCCATCAGTGAGTCAGGGACAGGGATCAATGAGCAGTTCTTC; CDR3aa: CAISESGTGINEQFF
v_gene: TRBV28; abundance: -; len: 12; j_gene: TRBJ1-5; d_gene: TRBD1; CDR3nt: TGTGCCAGCTCAGGGGGGCGCGGAGTACAGCATTTT; CDR3aa: CASSGGRGVQHF
v_gene: TRBV20-1; abundance: -; len: 11; j_gene: TRBJ2-3; d_gene: -; CDR3nt: TGCAGTGCTCCACTGGTGGATACGCAGTATTTT; CDR3aa: CSAPLVDTQYF
v_gene: TRBV4-3; abundance: -; len: 22; j_gene: TRBJ2-3; d_gene: TRBD2; CDR3nt: TGCGCCAGCAGCCAAGATCCCCGTAAGGCAGGGAGAGCGGGAGTGACCACAGATACGCAGTATTTT; CDR3aa: CASSQDPRKAGRAGVTTDTQYF
v_gene: TRBV19; abundance: -; len: 14; j_gene: TRBJ2-4; d_gene: TRBD1; CDR3nt: TGTGCCAGTAAGGGGGCTCTAGCCAAAAACATTCAGTACTTC; CDR3aa: CASKGALAKNIQYF
v_gene: TRBV29-1; abundance: -; len: 13; j_gene: TRBJ2-7; d_gene: -; CDR3nt: TGCAGCGTTGCCGCGACCCCGAGGCAGGAGCAGTACTTC; CDR3aa: CSVAATPRQEQYF
v_gene: TRBV3-1/TRBV3-2; abundance: -; len: 12; j_gene: TRBJ1-5; d_gene: -; CDR3nt: TGTGCCAGCAGCCAACGGGATCAGCCCCAGCATTTT; CDR3aa: CASSQRDQPQHF
v_gene: TRBV11-2; abundance: -; len: 18; j_gene: TRBJ1-1; d_gene: TRBD1; CDR3nt: TGTGCCAGCAGCTTAAGGCCTTTTGGGGGACAGGGTAACACTGAAGCTTTCTTT; CDR3aa: CASSLRPFGGQGNTEAFF
v_gene: TRBV9; abundance: -; len: 16; j_gene: TRBJ2-1; d_gene: TRBD2; CDR3nt: TGTGCCAGCAGCGTAGGATGGACTAGCGGGAGGAATGAGCAGTTCTTC; CDR3aa: CASSVGWTSGRNEQFF
v_gene: TRBV2; abundance: -; len: 14; j_gene: TRBJ1-6; d_gene: TRBD1; CDR3nt: TGTGCCAGCGGCCCGGGACAGGGGAATTCACCCCTCCACTTT; CDR3aa: CASGPGQGNSPLHF
v_gene: TRBV6-6; abundance: -; len: 16; j_gene: TRBJ1-4; d_gene: TRBD1; CDR3nt: TGTGCCAGCAGTTCAAGACAGGGGGTAACTAATGAAAAACTGTTTTTT; CDR3aa: CASSSRQGVTNEKLFF
v_gene: TRBV6-4; abundance: -; len: 14; j_gene: TRBJ2-1; d_gene: TRBD1; CDR3nt: TGTGCCAGCAGTGACTCGACAGGGGTTCTTGAGCAGTTCTTC; CDR3aa: CASSDSTGVLEQFF
v_gene: TRBV6-1; abundance: -; len: 18; j_gene: TRBJ2-1; d_gene: TRBD1; CDR3nt: TGTGCCAGCAGTGAAGCGCTACGAGGGGGCGGAAGGTCCAATGAGCAGTTCTTC; CDR3aa: CASSEALRGGGRSNEQFF
v_gene: TRBV7-2; abundance: -; len: 14; j_gene: TRBJ2-7; d_gene: TRBD1; CDR3nt: TGTGCCAGCAGCTTACAGGGGGCGCACCGCGAGCAGTACTTC; CDR3aa: CASSLQGAHREQYF